One and the same sample provided the 18 T cell receptor beta chains below, sequenced in a study of T cell changes during pregnancy in multiple sclerosis. Only in-frame clones appear in the TCRdb table, and some are missing; sequencing was by immunoSEQ multiplex PCR. The sample has around 56,000 clones; about 94% are singletons. The sequenced sample was CD8+ T cells from peripheral blood mononuclear cells, obtained after pregnancy. The origin of the receptors is a female donor with multiple sclerosis, enrolled in a pregnancy study.

The chain is built from TRBV4-1 and TRBJ2-2; 11 bases agree with TRBD2. Germline assignment: CDR1 MGHRA and CDR2 YSYEKL. Trimming removed 0 bases from V and 2 bases from J; junction bases left unmatched: 8. The CDR3 totals 19 residues. The CDR3, as DNA: TGCGCCAGCAGCCAAGATAGCCTAGCGGGAGGCCAAAACACCGGGGAGCTGTTTTTT. Translation: CASSQDSLAGGQNTGELFF.

The CDR3 bases are TGTGCCAGCAGCGGCAAGGGGGATACGCAGTATTTT. It translates to CASSGKGDTQYF. The chain joins TRBV9 to TRBJ2-3, with D perhaps matching TRBD1 (5 bases). The length of the CDR3 is 12 residues. Trimming left V 3 bases short and J 6 bases short, with 8 bases between. Looked up from germline, CDR1 is SGDLS and CDR2 is YYNGEE.

The V and J genes are TRBV4-1 and TRBJ2-7; TRBD2 matches at 9 bases. CDR1 and CDR2 (germline): MGHRA, YSYEKL. V lost 0 bases to trimming and J lost 0 bases; unmatched junction nucleotides: 9. This CDR3 comprises 18 residues. DNA of the CDR3: TGCGCCAGCAGCCAAGATTTGGGGCTAGCGGGGAGCTCCTACGAGCAGTACTTC. It codes for CASSQDLGLAGSSYEQYF.

The sample holds a few counts of this clone. The rearrangement joins TRBV27 to TRBJ1-5; 8 bases are shared with TRBD1. Looked up from germline, CDR1 is MNHEY and CDR2 is SMNVEV (reference sequence). The CDR3 is 14 amino acids. With 6 bases clipped from V and 3 bases from J, the junction kept 4 bases outside the gene matches. The chain's CDR3 is CASSLQGDNQPQHF. CDR3 nucleotides: TGTGCCAGCAGCTTACAGGGGGACAATCAGCCCCAGCATTTT.

J is TRBJ2-1 and V is TRBV27; no reliable D call. Trimming removed 3 bases from V and 3 bases from J, with 6 bases in between. The CDR3 consists of 13 residues. From germline, CDR1 is MNHEY and CDR2 SMNVEV (reference sequence). The CDR3 region has the DNA TGTGCCAGCAGTTTTACGGTCTACAATGAGCAGTTCTTC. Translated, it gives CASSFTVYNEQFF.

This chain joins TRBV28 and TRBJ1-5; D perhaps matches TRBD1 (6 bases). V gave up 7 bases and J gave up 6 bases, with 28 bases separating them. CDR3 length equals 18 residues. Germline loops: CDR1 MDHEN, CDR2 SYDVKM. CDR3 loop: CASTGADTGYWIVQPQHF. CDR3 coding DNA: TGTGCCAGCACCGGTGCCGATACAGGGTACTGGATTGTTCAGCCCCAGCATTTT.

The chain employs TRBV9 and TRBJ2-3; 16 positions match TRBD2. This CDR3 region has 18 residues. Germline V CDR1 and CDR2: SGDLS, YYNGEE. V was pared by 0 bases and J by 1 base, with 2 bases of the junction left unmatched. CDR3 region: CASSVVGLAGGGTDTQYF. The CDR3 DNA reads as TGTGCCAGCAGCGTAGTGGGACTAGCGGGAGGGGGCACAGATACGCAGTATTTT.

In this sample, this clone turned up once. The chain couples TRBV27 to TRBJ2-7; weak D call: TRBD2 (6 bases). The V gene's germline CDR1 is MNHEY and CDR2 SMNVEV (reference sequence). The CDR3 consists of 14 residues. V gave up 3 bases and J gave up 4 bases, with 13 bases separating them. The CDR3 loop is CASSLKAGWYEQYF. The CDR3 nucleotides read TGTGCCAGCAGTTTGAAGGCGGGATGGTACGAGCAGTACTTC.

The chain recombines TRBV5-6 with TRBJ2-7; a possible D gene is TRBD2 (5 bases). The germline V gene has CDR1 SGHDT and CDR2 YYEEEE. The V gene lost 3 bases and the J gene lost 4 bases, with 11 bases spanning the gap. The CDR3 sequence is 13 residues long. For the CDR3, the DNA is TGTGCCAGCAGCTGGAGGCCCGGGTACGAGCAGTACTTC. Translated: CASSWRPGYEQYF.

The table lists this clone with a few counts. The gene calls are TRBV6-4 and TRBJ1-2, with unresolved D. CDR1 and CDR2 (germline): MRHNA, SNTAGT. V lost 0 bases and J lost 6, with 11 bases in between. The CDR3 sequence is 14 residues long. CDR3 region: CASSDSGETDGYTF. The CDR3 DNA sequence: TGTGCCAGCAGTGACTCCGGGGAAACGGATGGCTACACCTTC.

V usage is TRBV27 and J usage is TRBJ2-2, with 10 bases aligning to TRBD1. From germline, CDR1 is MNHEY and CDR2 SMNVEV (reference sequence). The CDR3 has 14 amino acids. V dropped 5 bases and J dropped 6; count of bases not matched to a gene: 3. CDR3 region: CASSAGTGAGELFF. The CDR3 DNA reads as TGTGCCAGCAGTGCTGGGACAGGGGCCGGGGAGCTGTTTTTT.

This clone was seen only once. The CDR3 sequence: CASSQDLGTSGTTDTQYF. The DNA for the CDR3 is TGTGCCAGCAGCCAAGATCTGGGGACTAGCGGAACCACAGATACGCAGTATTTT. The chain uses TRBV4-2 and TRBJ2-3, with 11 bases matching TRBD2. Trimming cost V 0 bases and J 2 bases; bases outside gene matches: 7. Germline V gene lookup returns CDR1 LGHNA and CDR2 YNFKEQ. The length of the CDR3 is 18 residues.

V is TRBV19 and J is TRBJ2-3; 11 bases fit TRBD1. CDR3 length: 17 residues. V was clipped by 6 bases and J by 2 bases; unmatched bases: 10. CDR1 and CDR2 (germline): LNHDA, SQIVND (reference sequence). The CDR3 loop reads CASRRTGGRSLTDTQYF. The CDR3 DNA follows: TGTGCCAGTAGGAGGACAGGGGGCCGTTCTCTCACAGATACGCAGTATTTT.

This sequence joins TRBV27 and TRBJ2-2; weak D call: TRBD2 (5 bases). Germline loops: CDR1 MNHEY, CDR2 SMNVEV (reference sequence). V was trimmed by 5 bases and J by 4 bases, leaving 17 bases between them. CDR3 size: 16 residues. The CDR3 coding sequence is TGTGCCAGCAGTGCCCAACTAGGATTTGGCACCGGGGAGCTGTTTTTT. Protein sequence: CASSAQLGFGTGELFF.

The genes are TRBV5-1 and TRBJ2-5, with D uncertain. Looked up from germline, CDR1 is SGHRS and CDR2 is YFSETQ. V gave up 0 bases and J gave up 3 bases, with 6 bases separating them. The CDR3 covers 13 residues. The CDR3 here is CASSLELKETQYF. The CDR3 coding sequence is TGCGCCAGCAGCTTGGAGCTGAAAGAGACCCAGTACTTC.

The chain links TRBV27 to TRBJ2-5; possibly TRBD1 for D (5 bases). The CDR3 is 17 residues long. Looked up from germline, CDR1 is MNHEY and CDR2 is SMNVEV (reference sequence). Trimming cost V 6 bases and J 4 bases, with 24 bases left between them. The DNA of the CDR3 is TGTGCCAGCAGGACATCCCCCTGGCAGGGAACGGTAGAGACCCAGTACTTC. Amino acids: CASRTSPWQGTVETQYF.

V is TRBV7-2 and J is TRBJ2-7, with a tentative D call TRBD2 (5 bases). Germline assignment: CDR1 SGHTA and CDR2 FQGNSA. The CDR3 is 14 amino acids. V was trimmed by 5 bases and J by 2 bases, leaving 13 bases between them. The CDR3 here is CASSPPAATYEQYF. Here the CDR3 DNA reads TGTGCCAGCAGCCCACCAGCGGCAACCTACGAGCAGTACTTC.

The chain is built from TRBV7-9 and TRBJ2-1, with D perhaps matching TRBD1 (5 bases). This CDR3 is built from 16 residues. Deletions cut 2 bases from V and 4 bases from J, with 15 bases between. Germline loops: CDR1 SEHNR, CDR2 FQNEAQ (reference sequence). DNA of the CDR3: TGTGCCAGCAGCTTAATCGGCCAGGGAACGTACAATGAGCAGTTCTTC. Its translation is CASSLIGQGTYNEQFF.